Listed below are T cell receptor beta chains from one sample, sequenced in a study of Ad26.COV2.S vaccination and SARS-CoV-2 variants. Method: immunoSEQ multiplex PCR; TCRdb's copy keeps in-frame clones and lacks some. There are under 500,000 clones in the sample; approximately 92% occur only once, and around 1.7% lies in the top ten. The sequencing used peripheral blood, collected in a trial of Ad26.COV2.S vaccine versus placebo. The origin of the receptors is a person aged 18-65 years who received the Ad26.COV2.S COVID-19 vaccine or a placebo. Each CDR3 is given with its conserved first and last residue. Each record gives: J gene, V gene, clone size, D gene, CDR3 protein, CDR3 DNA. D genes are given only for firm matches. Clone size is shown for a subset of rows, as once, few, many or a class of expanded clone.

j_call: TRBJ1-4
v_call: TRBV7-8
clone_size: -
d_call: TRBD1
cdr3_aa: CASSLRQGTNEKLFF
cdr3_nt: TGTGCCAGCAGCCTCCGACAGGGAACTAATGAAAAACTGTTTTTT

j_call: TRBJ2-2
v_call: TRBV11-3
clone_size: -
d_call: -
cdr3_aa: CASSPLTGELFF
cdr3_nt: TGTGCCAGCAGCCCCCTAACTGGGGAGCTGTTTTTT

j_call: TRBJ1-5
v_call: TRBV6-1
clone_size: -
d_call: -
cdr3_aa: CASSEFRGEQPQHF
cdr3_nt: TGTGCCAGCAGTGAATTTAGGGGAGAACAGCCCCAGCATTTT

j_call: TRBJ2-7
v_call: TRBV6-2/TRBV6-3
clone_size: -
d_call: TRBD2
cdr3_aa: CASSYGGGAYEQYF
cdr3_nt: TGTGCCAGCAGTTACGGCGGGGGGGCCTACGAGCAGTACTTC

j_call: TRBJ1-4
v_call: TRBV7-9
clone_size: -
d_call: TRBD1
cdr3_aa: CASSPGQAGSTNEKLFF
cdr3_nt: TGTGCCAGCAGCCCCGGACAGGCCGGGTCAACTAATGAAAAACTGTTTTTT

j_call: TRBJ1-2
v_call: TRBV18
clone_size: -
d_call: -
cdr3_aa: CASSPDVYGYTF
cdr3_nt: TGTGCCAGCTCACCAGACGTCTATGGCTACACCTTC

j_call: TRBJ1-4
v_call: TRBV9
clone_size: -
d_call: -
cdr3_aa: CASSVHPLRDEKLFF
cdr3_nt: TGTGCCAGCAGCGTCCACCCCCTCCGTGATGAAAAACTGTTTTTT

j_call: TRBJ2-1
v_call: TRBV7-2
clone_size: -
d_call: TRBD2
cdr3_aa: CASSLVVAGGPSEQFF
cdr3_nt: TGTGCCAGCAGCTTAGTGGTAGCGGGGGGGCCCTCTGAGCAGTTCTTC

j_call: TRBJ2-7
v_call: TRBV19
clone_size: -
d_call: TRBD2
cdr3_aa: CASSGTNGGYEQYF
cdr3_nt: TGTGCCAGTAGTGGGACTAACGGGGGCTACGAGCAGTACTTC

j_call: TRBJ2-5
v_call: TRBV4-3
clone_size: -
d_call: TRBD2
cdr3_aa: CASSRASQRGAQETQYF
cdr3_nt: TGCGCCAGCAGCCGGGCGAGCCAGCGGGGGGCCCAAGAGACCCAGTACTTC

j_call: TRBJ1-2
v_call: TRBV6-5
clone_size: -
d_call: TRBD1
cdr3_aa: CASSGQGGYYGYTF
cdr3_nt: TGTGCCAGCAGCGGACAGGGAGGGTACTATGGCTACACCTTC

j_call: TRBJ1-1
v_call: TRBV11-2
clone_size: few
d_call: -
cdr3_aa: CASSLVQYTEAFF
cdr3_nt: TGTGCCAGCAGCTTAGTACAATACACTGAAGCTTTCTTT

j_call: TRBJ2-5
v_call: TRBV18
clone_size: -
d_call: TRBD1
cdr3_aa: CASSPMTGGQETQYF
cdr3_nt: TGTGCCAGCTCACCGATGACAGGGGGTCAAGAGACCCAGTACTTC

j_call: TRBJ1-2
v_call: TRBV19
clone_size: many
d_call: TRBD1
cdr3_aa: CASSTLPHPNRGYGYTF
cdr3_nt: TGTGCCAGTAGTACATTACCCCACCCCAACAGGGGCTATGGCTACACCTTC

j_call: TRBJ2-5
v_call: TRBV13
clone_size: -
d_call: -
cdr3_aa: CASSTSYRGPRVETQYF
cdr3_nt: TGTGCCAGCAGCACCTCCTATAGAGGGCCCCGGGTAGAGACCCAGTACTTC

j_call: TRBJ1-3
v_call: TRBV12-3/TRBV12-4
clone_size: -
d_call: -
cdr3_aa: CASSRNTIYF
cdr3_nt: TGTGCCAGCTCCCGAAACACCATATATTTT

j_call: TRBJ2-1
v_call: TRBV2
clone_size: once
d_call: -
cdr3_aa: CASSVWSGLGNNEQFF
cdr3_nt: TGTGCCAGCAGTGTTTGGTCGGGACTGGGGAACAATGAGCAGTTCTTC

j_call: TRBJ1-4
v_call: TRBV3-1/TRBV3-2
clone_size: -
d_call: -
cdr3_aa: CASSPQGSVTNEKLFF
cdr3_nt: TGTGCCAGCAGCCCTCAGGGGTCGGTAACTAATGAAAAACTGTTTTTT

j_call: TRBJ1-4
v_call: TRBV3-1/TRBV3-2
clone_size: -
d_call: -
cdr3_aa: CASSQDLGGIEKLFF
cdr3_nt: TGTGCCAGCAGCCAAGATCTCGGCGGTATTGAAAAACTGTTTTTT

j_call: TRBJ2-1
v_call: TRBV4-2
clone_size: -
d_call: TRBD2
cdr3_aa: CASSQGLAGEISYNEQFF
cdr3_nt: TGTGCCAGCAGCCAAGGTCTAGCGGGGGAGATCTCCTACAATGAGCAGTTCTTC

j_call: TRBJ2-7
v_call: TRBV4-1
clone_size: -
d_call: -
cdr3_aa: CASTTPNSDREQYF
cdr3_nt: TGCGCCAGCACGACTCCGAATTCCGACAGAGAGCAGTACTTC

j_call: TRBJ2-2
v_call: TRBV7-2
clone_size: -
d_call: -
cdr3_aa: CASSLVSRLQAGELFF
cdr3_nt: TGTGCCAGCAGCTTAGTATCGAGGCTTCAGGCCGGGGAGCTGTTTTTT

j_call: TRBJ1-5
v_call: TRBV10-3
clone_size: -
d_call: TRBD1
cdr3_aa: CAISDRDRWDEPQHF
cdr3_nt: TGTGCCATCAGTGATAGGGACAGGTGGGACGAGCCCCAGCATTTT

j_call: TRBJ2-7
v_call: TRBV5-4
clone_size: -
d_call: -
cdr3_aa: CASSLGWGRFYEQYF
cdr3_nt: TGTGCCAGCAGCTTGGGGTGGGGAAGATTCTACGAGCAGTACTTC

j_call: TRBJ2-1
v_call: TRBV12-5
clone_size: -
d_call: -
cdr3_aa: CASGLVLGGPYGNEQFF
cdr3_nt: TGTGCTAGTGGTTTGGTACTTGGGGGACCCTATGGGAATGAGCAGTTCTTC

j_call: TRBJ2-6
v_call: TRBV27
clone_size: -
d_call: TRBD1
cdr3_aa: CASSTKGARLTGANVLTF
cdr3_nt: TGTGCCAGCAGTACTAAGGGGGCGCGATTAACTGGGGCCAACGTCCTGACTTTC

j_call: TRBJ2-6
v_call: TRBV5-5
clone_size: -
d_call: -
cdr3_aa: CASSLLGTSGANVLTF
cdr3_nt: TGTGCCAGCAGCTTATTAGGGACCTCTGGGGCCAACGTCCTGACTTTC

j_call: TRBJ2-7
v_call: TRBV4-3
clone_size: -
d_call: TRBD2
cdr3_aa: CASSQNPGLAGYYEQYF
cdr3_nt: TGCGCCAGCAGCCAAAACCCTGGACTAGCGGGGTACTACGAGCAGTACTTC

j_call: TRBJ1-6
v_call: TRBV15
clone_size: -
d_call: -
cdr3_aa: CATSRDTTSPLHF
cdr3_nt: TGTGCCACCAGCAGGGACACGACTTCACCCCTCCACTTT

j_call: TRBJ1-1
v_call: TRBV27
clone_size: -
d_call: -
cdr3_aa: CASSFGQGRGPNTEAFF
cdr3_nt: TGTGCCAGCAGTTTCGGCCAGGGTCGAGGTCCGAACACTGAAGCTTTCTTT

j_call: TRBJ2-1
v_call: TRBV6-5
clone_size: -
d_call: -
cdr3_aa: CASSYEGDNKGNEQFF
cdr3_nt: TGTGCCAGCAGTTATGAAGGGGACAACAAAGGAAATGAGCAGTTCTTC

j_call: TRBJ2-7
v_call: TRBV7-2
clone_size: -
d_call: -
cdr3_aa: CASSYTSYEQYF
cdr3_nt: TGTGCCAGCAGCTACACCTCCTACGAGCAGTACTTC

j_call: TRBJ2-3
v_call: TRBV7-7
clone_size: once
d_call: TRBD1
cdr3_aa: CASSLEVITDRGFTDTQYF
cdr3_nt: TGTGCTAGCAGCTTAGAAGTTATTACGGACAGGGGGTTCACAGATACGCAGTATTTT

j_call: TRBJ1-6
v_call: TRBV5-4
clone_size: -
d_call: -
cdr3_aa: CASSLAGNSPLHF
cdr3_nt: TGTGCCAGCAGCTTGGCCGGGAATTCACCCCTCCACTTT

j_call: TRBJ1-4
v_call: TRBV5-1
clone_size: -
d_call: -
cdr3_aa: CASSLDWPNEKLFF
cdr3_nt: TGCGCCAGCAGCTTGGATTGGCCTAATGAAAAACTGTTTTTT

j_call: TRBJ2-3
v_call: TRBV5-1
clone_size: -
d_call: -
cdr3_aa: CASRAGPGYFSADTQYF
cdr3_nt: TGCGCCAGCAGGGCCGGGCCAGGATATTTTTCGGCAGATACGCAGTATTTT

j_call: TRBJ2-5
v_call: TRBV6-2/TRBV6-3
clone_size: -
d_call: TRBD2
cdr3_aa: CASSSGLAGGPGETQYF
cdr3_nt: TGTGCCAGCAGTTCCGGACTAGCGGGGGGGCCGGGAGAGACCCAGTACTTC

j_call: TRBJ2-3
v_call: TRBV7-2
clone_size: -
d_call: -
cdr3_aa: CASSLVGGLVADTQYF
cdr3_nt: TGTGCCAGCAGCTTAGTTGGGGGATTAGTCGCAGATACGCAGTATTTT

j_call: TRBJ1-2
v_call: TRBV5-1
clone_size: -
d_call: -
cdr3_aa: CASSLDSINYGYTF
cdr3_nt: TGCGCCAGCAGCTTGGACAGCATAAACTATGGCTACACCTTC

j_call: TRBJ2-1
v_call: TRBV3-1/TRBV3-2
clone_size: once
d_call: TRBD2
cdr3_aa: CASSLGTRATYNEQFF
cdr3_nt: TGTGCCAGCAGCCTAGGGACTAGAGCCACCTACAATGAGCAGTTCTTC

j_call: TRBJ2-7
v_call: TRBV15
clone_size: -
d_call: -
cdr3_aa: CATSRFGKDEQYF
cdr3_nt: TGTGCCACCAGCAGGTTCGGTAAGGACGAGCAGTACTTC

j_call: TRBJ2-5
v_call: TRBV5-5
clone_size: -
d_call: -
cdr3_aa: CASSLTGLETQYF
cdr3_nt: TGTGCCAGCAGCTTGACGGGTTTGGAGACCCAGTACTTC

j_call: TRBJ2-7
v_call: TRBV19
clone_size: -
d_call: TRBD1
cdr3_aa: CASSILGAGGPEQYF
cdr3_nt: TGTGCCAGTAGTATTCTCGGGGCAGGGGGCCCCGAGCAGTACTTC

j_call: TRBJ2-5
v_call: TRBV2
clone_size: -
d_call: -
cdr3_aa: CASSAGSNSKTQYF
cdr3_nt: TGTGCCAGCAGTGCAGGCTCCAACTCGAAGACCCAGTACTTC

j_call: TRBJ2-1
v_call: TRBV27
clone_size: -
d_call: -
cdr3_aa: CASSLNLGSSYNEQFF
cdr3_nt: TGTGCCAGCAGTTTAAACTTGGGTAGCTCCTACAATGAGCAGTTCTTC

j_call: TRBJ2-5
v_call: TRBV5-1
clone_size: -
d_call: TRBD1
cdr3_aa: CASSLTGTGYQETQYF
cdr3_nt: TGCGCCAGCAGCTTAACCGGGACAGGGTACCAAGAGACCCAGTACTTC

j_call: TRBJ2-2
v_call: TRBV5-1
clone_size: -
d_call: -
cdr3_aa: CASRFGRNTGELFF
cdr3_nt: TGCGCCAGCAGATTTGGCCGAAACACCGGGGAGCTGTTTTTT

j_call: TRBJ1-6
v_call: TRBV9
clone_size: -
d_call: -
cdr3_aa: CASGPPLHF
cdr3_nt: TGTGCCAGCGGCCCACCCCTCCACTTT

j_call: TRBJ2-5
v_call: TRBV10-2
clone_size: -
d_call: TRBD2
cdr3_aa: CASSVTSGPQETQYF
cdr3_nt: TGCGCCAGCAGTGTGACTAGCGGCCCTCAAGAGACCCAGTACTTC

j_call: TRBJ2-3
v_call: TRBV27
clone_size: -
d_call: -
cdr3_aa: CASRAESFRTDTQYF
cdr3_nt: TGTGCCAGCAGAGCTGAGAGTTTTCGAACAGATACGCAGTATTTT

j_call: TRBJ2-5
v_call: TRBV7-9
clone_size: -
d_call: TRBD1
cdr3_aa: CASSVGQIQETQYF
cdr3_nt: TGTGCCAGCAGCGTGGGACAGATACAAGAGACCCAGTACTTC

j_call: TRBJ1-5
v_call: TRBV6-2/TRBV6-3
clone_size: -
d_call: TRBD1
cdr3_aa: CASSPGRDSKNQPQHF
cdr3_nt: TGTGCCAGCAGTCCCGGTAGGGACAGCAAAAATCAGCCCCAGCATTTT

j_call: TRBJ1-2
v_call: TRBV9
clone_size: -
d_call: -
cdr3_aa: CASSVYGSEGYTF
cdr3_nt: TGTGCCAGCAGCGTTTACGGTTCGGAGGGCTACACCTTC

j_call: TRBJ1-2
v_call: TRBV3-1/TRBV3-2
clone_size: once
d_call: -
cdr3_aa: CASSPSPQGSYGYTF
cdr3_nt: TGTGCCAGCAGCCCCTCGCCCCAGGGGAGCTATGGCTACACCTTC

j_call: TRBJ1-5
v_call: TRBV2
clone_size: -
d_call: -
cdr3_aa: CASSEPGDGSQPQHF
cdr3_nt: TGTGCCAGCAGTGAACCTGGCGACGGGAGTCAGCCCCAGCATTTT

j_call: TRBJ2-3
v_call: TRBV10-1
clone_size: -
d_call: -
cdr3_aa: CASSEAGSMDTQYF
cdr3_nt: TGCGCCAGCAGTGAGGCAGGGAGCATGGATACGCAGTATTTT

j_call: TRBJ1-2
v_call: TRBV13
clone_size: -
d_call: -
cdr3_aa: CASSLGLGGYGYTF
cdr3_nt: TGTGCCAGCAGCTTAGGTCTTGGCGGATATGGCTACACCTTC

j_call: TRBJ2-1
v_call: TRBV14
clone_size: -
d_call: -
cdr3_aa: CASSQDKWVGSYNEQFF
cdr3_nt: TGTGCCAGCAGCCAAGATAAGTGGGTAGGCTCCTACAATGAGCAGTTCTTC

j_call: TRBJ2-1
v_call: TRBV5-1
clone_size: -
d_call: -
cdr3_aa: CASSTGTESYNEQFF
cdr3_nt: TGCGCCAGCAGCACCGGGACGGAGTCCTACAATGAGCAGTTCTTC